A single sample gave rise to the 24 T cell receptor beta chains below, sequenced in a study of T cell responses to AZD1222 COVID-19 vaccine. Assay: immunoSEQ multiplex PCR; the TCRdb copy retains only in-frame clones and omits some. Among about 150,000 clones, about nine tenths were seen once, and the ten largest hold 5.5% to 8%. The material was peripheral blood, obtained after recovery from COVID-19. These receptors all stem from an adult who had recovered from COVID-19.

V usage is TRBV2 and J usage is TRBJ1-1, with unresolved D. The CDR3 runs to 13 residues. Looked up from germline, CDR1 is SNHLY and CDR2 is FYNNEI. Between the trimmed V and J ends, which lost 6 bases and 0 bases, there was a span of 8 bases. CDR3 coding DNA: TGTGCCAGCAGGTTCGACCTGAACACTGAAGCTTTCTTT. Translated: CASRFDLNTEAFF. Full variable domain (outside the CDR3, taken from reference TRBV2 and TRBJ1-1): EPEVTQTPSHQVTQMGQEVILRCVPISNHLYFYWYRQILGQKVEFLVSFYNNEISEKSEIFDDQFSVERPDGSNFTLKIRSTKLEDSAMYFCASRFDLNTEAFFGQGTRLTVV.

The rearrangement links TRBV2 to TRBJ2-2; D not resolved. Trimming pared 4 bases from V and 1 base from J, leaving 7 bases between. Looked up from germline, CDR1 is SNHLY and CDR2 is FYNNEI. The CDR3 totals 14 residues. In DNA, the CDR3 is TGTGCCAGCAGTGGGACGGGGAACACCGGGGAGCTGTTTTTT. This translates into CASSGTGNTGELFF.

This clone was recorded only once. For the CDR3, the DNA is TGCGCCAGCAGCCCCTCGCCCGATCGGGAGGAGCAGTACTTC. It specifies CASSPSPDREEQYF. The rearrangement links TRBV4-1 to TRBJ2-7; D perhaps matches TRBD2 (6 bases). Looked up from germline, CDR1 is MGHRA and CDR2 is YSYEKL. V lost 4 bases, J lost 7 bases, and 17 bases lay in between. The CDR3 sequence is 14 residues long.

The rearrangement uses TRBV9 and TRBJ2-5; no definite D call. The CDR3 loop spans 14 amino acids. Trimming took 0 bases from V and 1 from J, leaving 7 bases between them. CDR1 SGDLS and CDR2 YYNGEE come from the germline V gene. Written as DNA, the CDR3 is TGTGCCAGCAGCGTAGACCGGACCCAAGAGACCCAGTACTTC. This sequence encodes CASSVDRTQETQYF.

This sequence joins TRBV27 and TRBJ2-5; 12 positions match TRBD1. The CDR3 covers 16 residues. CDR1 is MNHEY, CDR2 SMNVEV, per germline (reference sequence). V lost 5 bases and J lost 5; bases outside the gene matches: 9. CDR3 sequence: CASSGTGTGGAETQYF. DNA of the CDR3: TGTGCCAGCAGTGGAACCGGGACAGGGGGCGCCGAGACCCAGTACTTC.

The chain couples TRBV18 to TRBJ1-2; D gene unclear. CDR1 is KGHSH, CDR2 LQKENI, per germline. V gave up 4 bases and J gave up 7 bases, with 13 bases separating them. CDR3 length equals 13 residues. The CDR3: CASSRGEGGGYTF. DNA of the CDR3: TGTGCCAGCTCACGTGGGGAAGGTGGTGGCTACACCTTC.

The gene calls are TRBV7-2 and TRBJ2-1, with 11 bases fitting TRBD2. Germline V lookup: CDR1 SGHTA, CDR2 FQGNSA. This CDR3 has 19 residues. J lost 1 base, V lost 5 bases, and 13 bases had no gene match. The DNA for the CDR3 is TGTGCCAGCAGCGCCGCCGGGACTAGCGGAGTGGGGTCCTACAATGAGCAGTTCTTC. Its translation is CASSAAGTSGVGSYNEQFF.

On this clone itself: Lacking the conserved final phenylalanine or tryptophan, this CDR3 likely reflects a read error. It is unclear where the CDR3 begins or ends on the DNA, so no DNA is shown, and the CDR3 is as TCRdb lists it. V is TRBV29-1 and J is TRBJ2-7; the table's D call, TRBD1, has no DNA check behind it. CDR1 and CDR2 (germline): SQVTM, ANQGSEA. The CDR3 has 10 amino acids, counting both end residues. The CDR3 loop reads CSVEDQVGTT.

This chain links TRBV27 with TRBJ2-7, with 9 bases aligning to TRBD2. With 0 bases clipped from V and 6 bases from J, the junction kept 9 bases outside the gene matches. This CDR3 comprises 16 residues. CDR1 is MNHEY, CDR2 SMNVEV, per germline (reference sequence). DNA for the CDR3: TGTGCCAGCAGTTTATCCGGTAGCGGGAGTGTTCGCGAGCAGTACTTC. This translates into CASSLSGSGSVREQYF.

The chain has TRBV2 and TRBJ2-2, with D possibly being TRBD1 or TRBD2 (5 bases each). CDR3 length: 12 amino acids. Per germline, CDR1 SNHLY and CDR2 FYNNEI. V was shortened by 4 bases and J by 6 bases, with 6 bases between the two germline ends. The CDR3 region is CASSGGAGELFF. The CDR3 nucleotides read TGTGCCAGCAGTGGAGGGGCCGGGGAGCTGTTTTTT. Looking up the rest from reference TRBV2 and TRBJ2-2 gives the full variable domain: EPEVTQTPSHQVTQMGQEVILRCVPISNHLYFYWYRQILGQKVEFLVSFYNNEISEKSEIFDDQFSVERPDGSNFTLKIRSTKLEDSAMYFCASSGGAGELFFGEGSRLTVL.

The CDR3 DNA follows: TGTGCCAGCAGTTTCAGAGGGCATGCCCCTGGCTACACCTTC. Translating gives CASSFRGHAPGYTF. The chain links TRBV28 to TRBJ1-2, with no clear D. The length of the CDR3 is 14 residues. Germline CDR1 is MDHEN and CDR2 is SYDVKM. V lost 3 bases and J 7 bases, leaving 15 bases between the germline ends.

The CDR3 DNA reads TGTGCCAGCAGCGCGGGGACTAGCGGGCGCCACAATGAGCAGTTCTTC. Amino acids: CASSAGTSGRHNEQFF. This chain connects TRBV5-4 to TRBJ2-1, with TRBD2 identical over 12 bases. The junction had 7 bases not matched to a gene; V was cut back by 4 bases and J by 5 bases. The CDR3 has 16 amino acids. Germline CDR1 is SGHNT and CDR2 is YYREEE (reference sequence). The full variable domain, its missing parts supplied by reference TRBV5-4 and TRBJ2-1, is ETGVTQSPTHLIKTRGQQVTLRCSSQSGHNTVSWYQQALGQGPQFIFQYYREEENGRGNFPPRFSGLQFPNYSSELNVNALELDDSALYLCASSAGTSGRHNEQFFGPGTRLTVL.

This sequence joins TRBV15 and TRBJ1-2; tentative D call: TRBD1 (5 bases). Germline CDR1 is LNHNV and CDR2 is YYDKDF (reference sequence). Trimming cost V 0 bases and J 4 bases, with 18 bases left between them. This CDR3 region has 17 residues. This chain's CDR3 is CATSRDERGQGTYGYTF. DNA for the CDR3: TGTGCCACCAGCAGAGATGAGAGAGGGCAGGGAACCTATGGCTACACCTTC.

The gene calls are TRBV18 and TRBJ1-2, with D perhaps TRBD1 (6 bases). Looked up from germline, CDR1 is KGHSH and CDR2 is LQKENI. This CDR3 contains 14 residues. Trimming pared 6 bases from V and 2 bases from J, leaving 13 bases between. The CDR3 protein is CASSPTGTNYGYTF. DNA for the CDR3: TGTGCCAGCTCGCCGACAGGAACGAACTATGGCTACACCTTC. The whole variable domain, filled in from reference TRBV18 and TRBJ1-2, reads NAGVMQNPRHLVRRRGQEARLRCSPMKGHSHVYWYRQLPEEGLKFMVYLQKENIIDESGMPKERFSAEFPKEGPSILRIQQVVRGDSAAYFCASSPTGTNYGYTFGSGTRLTVV.

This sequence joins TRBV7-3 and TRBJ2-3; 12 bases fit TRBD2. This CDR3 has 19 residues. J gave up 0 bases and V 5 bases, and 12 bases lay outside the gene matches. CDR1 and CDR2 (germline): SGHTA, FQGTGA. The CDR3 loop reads CASSPEGASGGASTDTQYF. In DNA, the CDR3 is TGTGCCAGCAGCCCGGAGGGGGCTAGCGGGGGGGCTAGCACAGATACGCAGTATTTT.

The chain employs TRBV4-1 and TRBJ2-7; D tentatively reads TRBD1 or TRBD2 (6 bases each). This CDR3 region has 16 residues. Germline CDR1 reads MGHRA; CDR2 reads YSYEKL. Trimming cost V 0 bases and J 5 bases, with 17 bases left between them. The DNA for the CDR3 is TGCGCCAGCAGCCAAGAGGGGGGCAGGGATCGAAACGAGCAGTACTTC. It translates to CASSQEGGRDRNEQYF.

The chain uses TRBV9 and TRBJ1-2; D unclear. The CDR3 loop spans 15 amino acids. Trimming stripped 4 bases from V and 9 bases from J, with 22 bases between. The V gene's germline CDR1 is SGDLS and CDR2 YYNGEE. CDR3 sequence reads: CASSPGPDIKGSYTF. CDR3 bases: TGTGCCAGCAGCCCTGGACCGGATATCAAAGGGAGCTACACCTTC.

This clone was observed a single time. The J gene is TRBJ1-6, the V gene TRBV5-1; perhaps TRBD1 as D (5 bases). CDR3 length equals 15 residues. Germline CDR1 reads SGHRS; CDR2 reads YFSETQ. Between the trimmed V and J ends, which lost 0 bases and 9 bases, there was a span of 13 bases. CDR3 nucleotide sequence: TGCGCCAGCAGCTTGGCCGGGGGATTTCGTTCACCCCTCCACTTT. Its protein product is CASSLAGGFRSPLHF.

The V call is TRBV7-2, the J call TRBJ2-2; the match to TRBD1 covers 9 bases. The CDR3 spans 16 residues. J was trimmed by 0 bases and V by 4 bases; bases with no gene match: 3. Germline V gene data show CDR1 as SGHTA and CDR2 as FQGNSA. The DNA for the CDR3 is TGTGCCAGCAGCTCCGGGACAGGGTCGAACACCGGGGAGCTGTTTTTT. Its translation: CASSSGTGSNTGELFF.

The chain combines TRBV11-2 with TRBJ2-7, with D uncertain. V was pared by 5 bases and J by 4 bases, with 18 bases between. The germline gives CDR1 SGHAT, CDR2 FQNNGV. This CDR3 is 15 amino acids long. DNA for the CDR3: TGTGCCAGCAGCCCACTCCCAGGCGACCTTTACGAGCAGTACTTC. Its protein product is CASSPLPGDLYEQYF.

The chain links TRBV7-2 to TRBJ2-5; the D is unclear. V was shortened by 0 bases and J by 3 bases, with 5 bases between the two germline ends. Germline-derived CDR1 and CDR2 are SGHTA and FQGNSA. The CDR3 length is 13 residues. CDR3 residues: CASSLARKETQYF. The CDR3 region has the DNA TGTGCCAGCAGCTTAGCCAGGAAAGAGACCCAGTACTTC.

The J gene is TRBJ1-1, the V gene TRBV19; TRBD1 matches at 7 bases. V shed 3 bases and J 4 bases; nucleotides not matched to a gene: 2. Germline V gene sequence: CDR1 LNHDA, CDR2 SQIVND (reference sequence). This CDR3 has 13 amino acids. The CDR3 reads CASSIRTGTEAFF. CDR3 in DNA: TGTGCCAGTAGTATTAGGACAGGCACTGAAGCTTTCTTT.

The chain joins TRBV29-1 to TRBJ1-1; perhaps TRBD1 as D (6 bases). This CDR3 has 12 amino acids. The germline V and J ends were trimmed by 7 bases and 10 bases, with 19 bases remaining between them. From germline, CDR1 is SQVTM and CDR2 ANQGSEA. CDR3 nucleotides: TGCAGCGCCCAAAGGGGGACGGAAGGAGCTTTCTTT. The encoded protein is CSAQRGTEGAFF. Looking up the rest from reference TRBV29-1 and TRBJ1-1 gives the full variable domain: SAVISQKPSRDICQRGTSLTIQCQVDSQVTMMFWYRQQPGQSLTLIATANQGSEATYESGFVIDKFPISRPNLTFSTLTVSNMSPEDSSIYLCSAQRGTEGAFFGQGTRLTVV.

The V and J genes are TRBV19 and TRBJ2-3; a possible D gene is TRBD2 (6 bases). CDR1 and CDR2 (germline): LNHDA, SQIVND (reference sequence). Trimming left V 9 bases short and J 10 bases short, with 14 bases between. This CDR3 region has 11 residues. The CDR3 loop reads CASSAGFPQYF. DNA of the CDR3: TGTGCCAGCTCCGCGGGGTTTCCGCAGTATTTT.